This T cell receptor (beta chain) was sequenced for a study of blood T cells in healthy people across ages. V lost 7 bases, J lost 3 bases, and 24 bases lay in between. CDR3 length equals 17 residues. CDR1 is SNHLY, CDR2 FYNNEI, per germline. Study-wide results and limits: As age increased, TCR beta diversity per million T cells fell in a roughly linear fashion.

Every sample had a minimum of 6.5 million PBMCs isolated. As to this clonotype: Its antigen is unknown.

The second PCR ran roughly 7 to 12 cycles with a sample-barcoded 5' primer and J-beta primers. At least 2.5 million CDR3-containing paired-end reads were obtained per sample. A single record per CDR3 protein comes from TCRdb applying MiXCR to the 5' RACE reads. The sample includes around 1,000,000 distinct CDR3 sequences, roughly 24% of them seen just once. This sample was shared with a second study, whose subject was T cells of mothers and their children. That work adds: The people who donated were three healthy Caucasian mothers and their six children.

This TCR came from a girl aged 2-10 years in good health. The specimen sequenced was blood. This chain uses TRBV2 with TRBJ2-5; TRBD2 might be the D (8 bases). The CDR3 coding sequence is TGTGCCAGCATCCGGGGTACCGGGAGGGGGCGAAAAGAGACCCAGTACTTC. This translates into CASIRGTGRGRKETQYF.